This T cell receptor beta chain is drawn from a study of blood T cell repertoires in COVID-19. CDR1 MDHEN and CDR2 SYDVKM come from the germline V gene. Trimming removed 3 bases at V and 0 bases at J, with 12 bases between. CDR3 size: 17 residues. Those enrolled, adults aged roughly 18 to 89 years, came from roughly 22 US areas. Cohort assignment relied on participant-reported clinical history. In the authors' methods: How many nucleated cells were present was estimated from reference gene primer amplification. Profiling relied on immunoSEQ multiplex PCR, and the TCRdb table lists in-frame clones only, not all of them. V, J and clone size reflect that table, while D and trimming were determined from the DNA. The sample consists of under 200,000 clones, approximately 79% of them appearing once.

The clonotype comes from a woman aged 55-69 years with acute COVID-19. V usage is TRBV28 and J usage is TRBJ1-6; tentatively, D is TRBD1 (6 bases). Sequencing was done on a sample of PBMCs or T cells enriched from blood (not recorded which). For the CDR3, the DNA is TGTGCCAGCAGTTTTAACAGGGTCCCCTCCTATAATTCACCCCTCCACTTT. This gives the protein CASSFNRVPSYNSPLHF.